This T cell receptor beta chain was found in a study of cytomegalovirus exposure and HLA in healthy donors. The CDR3 runs 16 residues. Regarding this clone: Its antigen is undetermined.

The PCR was carried out with 60 Vbeta primers and 13 Jbeta primers. The table came from immunoSEQ multiplex PCR; TCRdb's copy has only in-frame clones and leaves some out. The sample has around 210,000 clones; about three quarters are singletons. Study findings and constraints: A later analysis found most CMV-associated TCR beta chains apparently HLA-restricted.

This chain uses TRBV1 with TRBJ2-2; the table's D call of TRBD2 was not tested on the DNA. TRBV1 is a pseudogene. The receptor's source is a boy under 18 in good health and CMV-seronegative. Sequenced: PBMCs. Written as DNA, the CDR3 is TGCACCAGCAGCCTTATGACTAGCGTCGGAACCGGGGAGCTGTTTTTT. Translated: CTSSLMTSVGTGELFF.